This TCR beta chain was documented in a study of a mutant IDH1 vaccine in newly diagnosed glioma. Turning to the study itself: Patients got radiotherapy, temozolomide, or both beforehand, and most got both.

Study outcomes and limitations: Researchers report vaccine-induced immune responses in roughly 93% of patients. Pseudoprogression showed no apparent link to changes in top peripheral T cell clonotypes.

Germline CDR1 and CDR2: SGHNT and YYREEE (reference sequence). The J segment lost 2 bases and the V segment lost 1 base, leaving 9 bases of the junction unmatched. This CDR3 is built from 16 residues. The time point here: baseline, week 1 (first vaccination visit). Noted treatment: pre-vaccination baseline after standard-of-care therapy. Comments on this clone: Its matching antigen is unknown.

Some clones are missing from TCRdb's copy, which holds only in-frame ones; the method was immunoSEQ multiplex PCR. The top ten clones hold more than 8% of a sample with 60,000 to 85,000 clones, around 74% of them seen once. Here the sequenced sample was PBMCs, taken from a glioma patient treated with radiotherapy, temozolomide or both. The chain uses TRBV5-4 and TRBJ2-7, with TRBD1 matching over 7 bases. The TCR comes from a man between 45 and 60 years old with glioma. The CDR3 DNA is TGTGCCAGCAGCTTGCGGCCCGGCGACAGGGCCTACGAGCAGTACTTC. It encodes CASSLRPGDRAYEQYF. Based on the CDR3 plus reference TRBV5-4 and TRBJ2-7, the full variable domain is ETGVTQSPTHLIKTRGQQVTLRCSSQSGHNTVSWYQQALGQGPQFIFQYYREEENGRGNFPPRFSGLQFPNYSSELNVNALELDDSALYLCASSLRPGDRAYEQYFGPGTRLTVT.